One sample yielded the 4 T cell receptor beta chains listed below, sequenced in a study of blood T cell repertoires in COVID-19. Profiling relied on immunoSEQ multiplex PCR, and the TCRdb table lists in-frame clones only, not all of them. The sample gives approximately 300,000 clones, roughly 90% of which show up once; approximately 17% is in the top ten. The sample consisted of PBMCs or T cells enriched from blood (not recorded which). The receptors stem from a woman in her twenties or thirties who had recovered from COVID-19.

The chain recombines TRBV28 with TRBJ1-2, with unresolved D. The germline V gene encodes CDR1 MDHEN and CDR2 SYDVKM. The CDR3 consists of 16 residues. With 7 bases removed from V and 7 bases from J, the gap between germline ends came to 25 bases. The CDR3 reads CASKGSGFNPSGGYTF. In nucleotides, the CDR3 is TGTGCCAGCAAAGGCAGCGGATTTAACCCGTCTGGTGGCTACACCTTC.

This chain connects TRBV19 to TRBJ1-3, with D possibly TRBD1 on 6 matching bases. The germline V and J ends were trimmed by 9 bases and 1 base, with 19 bases remaining between them. Germline-derived CDR1 and CDR2 are LNHDA and SQIVND (reference sequence). The length of the CDR3 is 16 residues. The CDR3 DNA sequence: TGTGCCAGCCGAGAACTCGGACAGACTTCTGGAAACACCATATATTTT. This sequence encodes CASRELGQTSGNTIYF.

This chain links TRBV14 with TRBJ2-7, with D maybe TRBD1 (6 bases). The CDR3 sequence is 14 residues long. From germline, CDR1 is SGHDN and CDR2 FVKESK. Trimming left V 4 bases short and J 0 bases short, with 10 bases between. CDR3 sequence (DNA): TGTGCCAGCAGCCCCTGGGACATCTCCTACGAGCAGTACTTC. The encoded protein is CASSPWDISYEQYF.

The chain uses TRBV7-3 and TRBJ2-7; 7 nucleotides match TRBD2. Per germline, CDR1 SGHTA and CDR2 FQGTGA. V shed 5 bases, J shed 1 base, and the junction held 2 bases outside the gene matches. The CDR3 is 13 amino acids. The CDR3 spells CASSPAGSYEQYF. In DNA, the CDR3 is TGTGCCAGCAGCCCAGCGGGGTCCTACGAGCAGTACTTC.